The sequence of this T cell receptor (beta chain) was determined in a study of T cell responses to AZD1222 COVID-19 vaccine. Profiled with immunoSEQ multiplex PCR; TCRdb holds only in-frame clones, not every one. The sample holds about 140,000 clones; about 86% are singletons and the top ten take 5% to 5.5%. Germline V gene lookup returns CDR1 SGDLS and CDR2 YYNGEE. The V gene end was trimmed by 0 bases and the J gene end by 4 bases; junction bases not matched to a gene: 5. This CDR3 comprises 16 residues. The sample was peripheral blood, taken 28 days after the second AZD1222 dose. The receptor's source is an adult who received the AZD1222 COVID-19 vaccine. The rearrangement uses TRBV9 and TRBJ2-1; 9 bases are shared with TRBD1. The CDR3 DNA follows: TGTGCCAGCAGCGTAGACCCGACAGGGGGATACAATGAGCAGTTCTTC. It yields the protein CASSVDPTGGYNEQFF.